The rows below give T cell receptor beta chains drawn from one sample of a study of CD8+ T cells in alopecia areata. Some clones are missing from TCRdb's copy, which holds only in-frame ones; the method was immunoSEQ multiplex PCR. In the table there are 180,000 or so clones, 50% to 70% of which are singletons. The sequences come from CD4+ T cells sorted from blood, collected at week 0. Every receptor here comes from a human donor with alopecia areata. Both conserved end residues are part of each CDR3. D genes are given only for firm matches. Not every row has a clone size; where given, it reads once, few, many or a size class.

d_call j_call v_call clone_size cdr3_aa cdr3_nt
NA TRBJ2-3 TRBV25-1 NA CASSEYGRGAVGDTQYF TGTGCCAGCAGTGAATATGGTCGGGGGGCCGTAGGAGATACGCAGTATTTT
TRBD1 TRBJ1-5 TRBV30 NA CAWSVGGTGDKPQHF TGTGCCTGGAGTGTAGGTGGGACAGGGGATAAGCCCCAGCATTTT
NA TRBJ1-5 TRBV2 NA CASSEARSSPPQHF TGTGCCAGCAGTGAAGCGCGGTCGTCACCGCCCCAGCATTTT
NA TRBJ1-5 TRBV15 few CATSSRAVGNQPQHF TGTGCCACCAGCAGCAGGGCGGTCGGTAATCAGCCCCAGCATTTT
TRBD2 TRBJ2-6 TRBV7-2 NA CASTPRGGPGANVLTF TGTGCCAGCACCCCTCGGGGGGGGCCCGGGGCCAACGTCCTGACTTTC
NA TRBJ1-2 TRBV6-6 NA CASSLDNTF TGTGCCAGCAGCCTTGACAACACCTTC
NA TRBJ2-4 TRBV30 NA CAWSQGRTVAKNIQYF TGTGCCTGGTCACAGGGCAGAACGGTAGCCAAAAACATTCAGTACTTC
TRBD1 TRBJ2-3 TRBV29-1 NA CSVTPSDRVKDTQYF TGCAGCGTCACCCCGTCGGACAGGGTTAAAGATACGCAGTATTTT
NA TRBJ2-5 TRBV4-3 few CASSQDLGGVETQYF TGCGCCAGCAGCCAAGATTTAGGGGGAGTAGAGACCCAGTACTTC
NA TRBJ2-5 TRBV5-1 NA CASRVAVEETQYF TGCGCCAGCAGAGTGGCAGTCGAAGAGACCCAGTACTTC